This TCR beta chain originates from a study of cytomegalovirus exposure and HLA in healthy donors. Study results and limitations: In vitro checks showed that a few CMV-associated chains really do target CMV antigens. There were some public TCRs occurring in many donors, but most TCR sequences were rare.

The CDR3 consists of 14 residues. Germline CDR1 is MGHDK and CDR2 is SYGVNS. The trim removed 6 bases at V and 4 bases at J, leaving 5 bases unmatched. A single count supports this clone. Its specificity is unknown. Profiled with immunoSEQ multiplex PCR; TCRdb holds only in-frame clones, not every one. The table has about 160,000 clones, roughly 91% seen once. This TCR came from a young man in good health and CMV-seropositive. Sequenced: PBMCs. The genes are TRBV25-1 and TRBJ2-1, with 8 bases lining up with TRBD2. CDR3 region: CASSLSGGYNEQFF. In DNA form, the CDR3 reads TGTGCCAGCAGCCTCAGCGGGGGTTACAATGAGCAGTTCTTC.